This paragraph reports one TCR beta chain. This sample is part of a study of OX40 agonist ivuxolimab in advanced cancers. Measured with immunoSEQ multiplex PCR; TCRdb has only the in-frame clones, and not every one. The sample holds approximately 100,000 clones, about nine tenths seen once. CDR1 and CDR2 (germline): SEHNR, FQNEAQ (reference sequence). Trimming cost V 7 bases and J 4 bases, with 14 bases left between them. This CDR3 has 14 residues. The source is an adult with an advanced solid tumor such as melanoma, head and neck, liver or kidney cancer. This rearrangement joins TRBV7-9 to TRBJ1-3, with no clear D. This specimen consisted of CD4+ or CD8+ T cells sorted from blood, obtained in a trial of the OX40 agonist ivuxolimab. As DNA, the CDR3 is TGTGCCAGCACCTCCCTGGTCACAGGAAACACCATATATTTT. As protein: CASTSLVTGNTIYF.